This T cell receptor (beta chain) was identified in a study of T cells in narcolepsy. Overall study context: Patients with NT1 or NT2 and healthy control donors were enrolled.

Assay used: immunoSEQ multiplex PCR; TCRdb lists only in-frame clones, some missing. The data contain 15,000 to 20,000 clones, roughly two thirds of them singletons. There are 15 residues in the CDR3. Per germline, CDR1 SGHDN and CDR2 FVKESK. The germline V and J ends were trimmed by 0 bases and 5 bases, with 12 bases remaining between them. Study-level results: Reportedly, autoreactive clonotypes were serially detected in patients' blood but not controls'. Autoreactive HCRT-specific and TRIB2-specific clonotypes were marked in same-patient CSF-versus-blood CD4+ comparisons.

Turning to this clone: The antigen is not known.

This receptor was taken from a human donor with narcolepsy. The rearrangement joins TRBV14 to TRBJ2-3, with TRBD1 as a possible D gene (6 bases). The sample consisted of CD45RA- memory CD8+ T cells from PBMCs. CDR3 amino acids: CASSQEQGFGDTQYF. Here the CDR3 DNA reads TGTGCCAGCAGCCAAGAACAGGGTTTTGGAGATACGCAGTATTTT.